Listed here are 31 T cell receptor beta chains from one sample, sequenced in a study of CD8+ T cells in alopecia areata. Regarding treatment: oral pan-JAK inhibitor, 5-10 mg twice daily. Extracted RNA was reverse transcribed, and the resulting cDNA served as sequencing template. The method was immunoSEQ multiplex PCR; TCRdb's version includes in-frame clones alone and lacks a portion of them. The sample consists of 100,000 to 150,000 clones, about 59% of them appearing once. The sample consisted of CD4+ T cells sorted from blood, taken at week 4, from a patient treated with tofacitinib. These receptor sequences come from a human donor with alopecia areata.

The CDR3 bases are TGCGCCAGCAGCCAAGCAGCGTCGAGGGCAGATACGCAGTATTTT. Encoded protein: CASSQAASRADTQYF. The chain joins TRBV4-3 to TRBJ2-3; a weak D match, TRBD2 (5 bases). This CDR3 region has 15 residues. Germline V gene lookup returns CDR1 LGHNA and CDR2 YSLEER. Trimming pared 1 base from V and 4 bases from J, leaving 12 bases between.

The rearrangement links TRBV27 to TRBJ1-3; D gene uncertain. The V gene lost 5 bases and the J gene lost 0 bases, with 8 bases spanning the gap. The CDR3 is made up of 14 amino acids. Germline lookup yields CDR1 MNHEY and CDR2 SMNVEV (reference sequence). In DNA form, the CDR3 reads TGTGCCAGCAGTACAGTGGCCTCTGGAAACACCATATATTTT. This encodes CASSTVASGNTIYF.

The chain employs TRBV28 and TRBJ2-1; 9 nucleotides agree with TRBD1. The V gene's germline CDR1 is MDHEN and CDR2 SYDVKM. V was clipped by 8 bases and J by 4 bases; unmatched bases: 9. There are 15 residues in the CDR3. DNA of the CDR3: TGTGCCAGCTCCCCGACAGGGGGTCGGTACAATGAGCAGTTCTTC. The encoded protein is CASSPTGGRYNEQFF.

The J gene is TRBJ2-2, the V gene TRBV29-1; unclear D gene. The CDR3 length is 11 residues. The ends were cut back, 4 bases at V and 1 base at J, with 1 base in the middle. The germline gives CDR1 SQVTM, CDR2 ANQGSEA. The CDR3 DNA sequence: TGCAGCGTTGGGAACACCGGGGAGCTGTTTTTT. This codes for CSVGNTGELFF.

This clone has a handful of counts. The chain employs TRBV11-2 and TRBJ2-7; tentative D call: TRBD1 (6 bases). V was pared by 5 bases and J by 6 bases, with 11 bases between. Germline CDR1 SGHAT, CDR2 FQNNGV. This CDR3 contains 12 residues. In DNA form, the CDR3 reads TGTGCCAGCAGCCATCCCAGGGGCGAGCAGTACTTC. Its translation is CASSHPRGEQYF.

With respect to this clone: The sample has other DNA sequences that encode this CDR3 too. This sequence joins TRBV7-6 and TRBJ2-3; weak D call: TRBD2 (6 bases). CDR1 SGHVS and CDR2 FNYEAQ come from the germline V gene. V shed 5 bases and J shed 0 bases, with 9 bases lying between them. The CDR3 loop spans 14 amino acids. Written as DNA, the CDR3 is TGTGCCAGCAGCCTTAGCGGTAGCACAGATACGCAGTATTTT. Translated, it gives CASSLSGSTDTQYF.

The rearrangement uses TRBV18 and TRBJ1-2, with D possibly TRBD1 on 5 matching bases. This CDR3 has 16 amino acids. V dropped 6 bases and J dropped 7 bases, with 24 bases sitting between them. Germline values: CDR1 KGHSH, CDR2 LQKENI. The CDR3 here is CASSQARRGVDGGYTF. For the CDR3, the DNA is TGTGCCAGCTCCCAGGCCCGCCGAGGGGTCGACGGTGGCTACACCTTC. Full variable domain (missing parts from reference TRBV18 and TRBJ1-2): NAGVMQNPRHLVRRRGQEARLRCSPMKGHSHVYWYRQLPEEGLKFMVYLQKENIIDESGMPKERFSAEFPKEGPSILRIQQVVRGDSAAYFCASSQARRGVDGGYTFGSGTRLTVV.

A few counts support this clone. CDR3 loop: CASSLEVTGDEQYF. The CDR3 DNA sequence: TGTGCCAGCAGTTTGGAGGTGACCGGGGACGAGCAGTACTTC. The chain is built from TRBV28 and TRBJ2-7, with D possibly TRBD2 on 5 matching bases. CDR1 and CDR2 from the germline V gene are MDHEN and SYDVKM. Trimming took 3 bases from V and 5 from J, leaving 14 bases between them. CDR3 size: 14 residues.

V usage is TRBV21-1 and J usage is TRBJ1-5. TRBV21-1 is designated a pseudogene. The CDR3 runs 15 residues. CDR3 sequence (DNA): TGTGCCAGCAGCAAACGGGTGGAGGACAATCAGCCCCAGCATTTT. It is translated as CASSKRVEDNQPQHF.

V is TRBV28 and J is TRBJ2-5; D is undetermined. Deletions cut 3 bases from V and 2 bases from J, with 7 bases between. The CDR3 is 13 amino acids. CDR1 and CDR2 from the germline V gene are MDHEN and SYDVKM. CDR3 sequence: CASSFVGQETQYF. CDR3 in DNA: TGTGCCAGCAGTTTCGTTGGGCAAGAGACCCAGTACTTC.

The rearrangement links TRBV7-9 to TRBJ2-7; 9 nucleotides align to TRBD1. The trim removed 5 bases at V and 2 bases at J, leaving 16 bases unmatched. CDR1 is SEHNR and CDR2 is FQNEAQ in the germline V gene (reference sequence). CDR3 length equals 18 residues. The CDR3 region is CASSLRTGDIWRTYEQYF. The DNA for the CDR3 is TGTGCCAGCAGCCTCAGGACAGGGGACATCTGGAGGACCTACGAGCAGTACTTC.

The CDR3 loop reads CASSLYRVVDGYTF. In DNA, the CDR3 is TGCGCCAGCAGCTTATACAGGGTTGTTGATGGCTACACCTTC. The J gene is TRBJ1-2, the V gene TRBV5-1; perhaps TRBD1 as D (6 bases). V shed 2 bases and J shed 6 bases, with 14 bases lying between them. CDR1 is SGHRS and CDR2 is YFSETQ in the germline V gene. This CDR3 region has 14 residues.

The chain couples TRBV29-1 to TRBJ2-3; tentative D call: TRBD1 (5 bases). V lost 4 bases and J 2 bases, leaving 7 bases between the germline ends. Looked up from germline, CDR1 is SQVTM and CDR2 is ANQGSEA. The CDR3 runs to 12 residues. CDR3 sequence (DNA): TGCAGCGTTGCGACAGTCACAGATACGCAGTATTTT. This sequence encodes CSVATVTDTQYF.

The chain links TRBV20-1 to TRBJ1-2; D call uncertain. This CDR3 is built from 8 residues. Germline CDR1 reads DFQATT; CDR2 reads SNEGSKA (reference sequence). The CDR3 protein is CRAGGYTF. DNA of the CDR3: TGCAGAGCCGGGGGCTACACCTTC.

This clone was found a few times. The chain carries TRBV7-6 and TRBJ2-5; D unresolved. This CDR3 has 18 residues. Per the germline V gene, CDR1 is SGHVS and CDR2 is FNYEAQ. Trimming pared 1 base from V and 1 base from J, leaving 19 bases between. The CDR3 DNA sequence: TGTGCCAGCAGCTTAGTATTCGGGTCAGCTACCCGCCAAGAGACCCAGTACTTC. This codes for CASSLVFGSATRQETQYF.

This sequence joins TRBV30 and TRBJ2-2, with 9 bases fitting TRBD1. The CDR3 consists of 17 residues. The V gene end was trimmed by 0 bases and the J gene end by 4 bases; junction bases not matched to a gene: 9. The V gene's germline CDR1 is GTSNPN and CDR2 SVGIG (reference sequence). This CDR3 reads CAWSVTQGAVGTGELFF. For the CDR3, the DNA is TGTGCCTGGAGTGTAACACAGGGGGCCGTGGGCACCGGGGAGCTGTTTTTT.

The gene calls are TRBV2 and TRBJ2-5; TRBD1 aligns across 9 bases. This CDR3 is built from 14 residues. Trimming at V came to 5 bases and at J to 4 bases, leaving 5 bases not matched to a gene. Per the germline V gene, CDR1 is SNHLY and CDR2 is FYNNEI. CDR3 sequence: CASSRDRDVETQYF. The CDR3 coding sequence is TGTGCCAGCAGTAGGGACAGGGACGTAGAGACCCAGTACTTC.

The chain combines TRBV27 with TRBJ2-6; unclear D gene. The germline V gene encodes CDR1 MNHEY and CDR2 SMNVEV (reference sequence). This CDR3 has 13 amino acids. With 6 bases removed from V and 0 bases from J, the gap between germline ends came to 3 bases. The CDR3 nucleotides read TGTGCCAGCAGAACCTCTGGGGCCAACGTCCTGACTTTC. This gives the protein CASRTSGANVLTF. Filled out from reference TRBV27 and TRBJ2-6, the complete variable domain reads EAQVTQNPRYLITVTGKKLTVTCSQNMNHEYMSWYRQDPGLGLRQIYYSMNVEVTDKGDVPEGYKVSRKEKRNFPLILESPSPNQTSLYFCASRTSGANVLTFGAGSRLTVL.

J is TRBJ2-7 and V is TRBV30, with TRBD1 matching 8 bases. Germline lookup yields CDR1 GTSNPN and CDR2 SVGIG (reference sequence). This CDR3 region has 14 residues. The junction had 11 bases not matched to a gene; V was cut back by 5 bases and J by 5 bases. In nucleotides, the CDR3 is TGTGCCTGGGTTGGTGGGACAGGTAATCACGAGCAGTACTTC. It is translated as CAWVGGTGNHEQYF.

This clone was detected many times. The chain carries TRBV2 and TRBJ1-5; D gene uncertain. Per the germline V gene, CDR1 is SNHLY and CDR2 is FYNNEI. V gave up 7 bases and J gave up 5 bases, with 12 bases separating them. The length of the CDR3 is 13 residues. In DNA form, the CDR3 reads TGTGCCAGCAAGGAGGTCTCGGATCAGCCCCAGCATTTT. Amino acid sequence: CASKEVSDQPQHF. The full variable domain, in which reference TRBV2 and TRBJ1-5 provide the parts outside the CDR3, is EPEVTQTPSHQVTQMGQEVILRCVPISNHLYFYWYRQILGQKVEFLVSFYNNEISEKSEIFDDQFSVERPDGSNFTLKIRSTKLEDSAMYFCASKEVSDQPQHFGDGTRLSIL.

This sequence joins TRBV5-1 and TRBJ2-2; 7 nucleotides line up with TRBD1. Trimming cost V 3 bases and J 0 bases; bases outside gene matches: 2. This CDR3 spans 15 amino acids. Germline loops: CDR1 SGHRS, CDR2 YFSETQ. The CDR3 bases are TGCGCCAGCAGCTGGACAGGCCCGAACACCGGGGAGCTGTTTTTT. Its translation is CASSWTGPNTGELFF.

The count of this clone is one. The chain couples TRBV15 to TRBJ2-3, with 8 bases matching TRBD1. The CDR3 spans 14 residues. Germline-derived CDR1 and CDR2 are LNHNV and YYDKDF (reference sequence). V was clipped by 4 bases and J by 3 bases; unmatched bases: 3. DNA of the CDR3: TGTGCCACCAGCATCACAGGGGGGACAGATACGCAGTATTTT. Its protein product is CATSITGGTDTQYF.

The chain carries TRBV7-9 and TRBJ2-7; D remains unclear. Germline CDR1 is SEHNR and CDR2 is FQNEAQ (reference sequence). This CDR3 contains 11 residues. V lost 5 bases and J lost 5, with 7 bases in between. The CDR3 spells CASSPYHEQYF. The CDR3 DNA reads TGTGCCAGCAGCCCCTATCACGAGCAGTACTTC. Filled out from reference TRBV7-9 and TRBJ2-7, the complete variable domain reads DTGVSQNPRHKITKRGQNVTFRCDPISEHNRLYWYRQTLGQGPEFLTYFQNEAQLEKSRLLSDRFSAERPKGSFSTLEIQRTEQGDSAMYLCASSPYHEQYFGPGTRLTVT.

CDR3 coding DNA: TGTGCCAGCAGCTTGCTACAAGACGAGCAGTACTTC. Amino acids: CASSLLQDEQYF. The V and J genes are TRBV5-4 and TRBJ2-7; no reliable D call. The CDR3 is 12 amino acids. V lost 1 base and J lost 5, with 7 bases in between. Germline assignment: CDR1 SGHNT and CDR2 YYREEE (reference sequence).

This chain connects TRBV30 to TRBJ2-4; D tentatively reads TRBD1 or TRBD2 (6 bases each). Trimming stripped 0 bases from V and 5 bases from J, with 8 bases between. The CDR3 length is 13 residues. Germline-derived CDR1 and CDR2 are GTSNPN and SVGIG (reference sequence). The CDR3 DNA is TGTGCCTGGAGTGTACGGGGGCAAAACATTCAGTACTTC. Protein product: CAWSVRGQNIQYF.

This clone has just one count. The chain joins TRBV18 to TRBJ1-1, with 7 bases that match TRBD1. The germline V gene encodes CDR1 KGHSH and CDR2 LQKENI. This CDR3 comprises 15 residues. J was trimmed by 4 bases and V by 2 bases; bases with no gene match: 7. The CDR3 bases are TGTGCCAGCTCACCATACTTGACAGGGAGCACTGAAGCTTTCTTT. Protein sequence: CASSPYLTGSTEAFF.

The rearrangement joins TRBV5-1 to TRBJ2-5; 8 nucleotides line up with TRBD2. CDR3 size: 15 residues. The germline gives CDR1 SGHRS, CDR2 YFSETQ. The V segment lost 0 bases and the J segment 5 bases; nucleotides outside the gene matches: 6. The CDR3 DNA follows: TGCGCCAGCAGCTTGGTCCCAGCGGGGGCGGAGACCCAGTACTTC. Protein: CASSLVPAGAETQYF.

In its sample, this clone was seen once. This chain links TRBV7-2 with TRBJ2-2; 9 bases are shared with TRBD1. The CDR3 runs 15 residues. Germline CDR1 and CDR2: SGHTA and FQGNSA. V lost 0 bases, J lost 6 bases, and 2 bases stayed unmatched. CDR3 DNA sequence: TGTGCCAGCAGCTTAGCGGGACAGGGTCCCGGGGAGCTGTTTTTT. This gives the protein CASSLAGQGPGELFF.

This clone was picked up one time. The chain has TRBV29-1 and TRBJ2-1, with D hard to call. Germline values: CDR1 SQVTM, CDR2 ANQGSEA. The ends were cut back, 6 bases at V and 0 bases at J, with 6 bases in the middle. The CDR3 is 12 amino acids. The CDR3 here is CSVTISYNEQFF. DNA of the CDR3: TGCAGCGTAACGATCTCCTACAATGAGCAGTTCTTC.

This clone was picked up one time. The chain combines TRBV5-4 with TRBJ2-5, with D possibly being TRBD2 (7 bases). This CDR3 is 16 amino acids long. Germline V gene sequence: CDR1 SGHNT, CDR2 YYREEE (reference sequence). V lost 6 bases, J lost 1 base, and 19 bases lay in between. The CDR3 loop is CASTTGAGEFQETQYF. CDR3 nucleotide sequence: TGTGCCAGCACCACGGGGGCGGGGGAGTTCCAAGAGACCCAGTACTTC.

The V call is TRBV30, the J call TRBJ2-2; a weak D match, TRBD2 (5 bases). The CDR3 loop spans 14 amino acids. Germline V gene lookup returns CDR1 GTSNPN and CDR2 SVGIG (reference sequence). V lost 4 bases and J lost 1, with 10 bases in between. CDR3 region: CAWKNGMNTGELFF. CDR3 nucleotides: TGTGCCTGGAAGAACGGGATGAACACCGGGGAGCTGTTTTTT.